This T cell receptor beta chain emerged from a study of blood T cells in healthy people across ages. The authors ran a second PCR of 7 to 11 cycles using a sample-barcoded 5' primer and a J-beta primer mix. TCRdb ran MiXCR on the 5' RACE reads and lists one entry per CDR3 protein. The table lists some 1.5 million distinct CDR3 sequences, about 42% of them singletons. Study-level findings and limits: PBMCs were not sorted, which prevented a conclusive comparison of naive versus antigen-experienced cells. While age rose, TCR beta diversity per million T cells dropped in a roughly linear way.

This clonotype was detected a few times. The target antigen is unknown. Germline-derived CDR1 and CDR2 are ENHRY and SYGVKD. Trimming removed 0 bases at V and 2 bases at J, with 9 bases between. The length of the CDR3 is 15 residues. Sequenced input: blood. The chain carries TRBV10-3 and TRBJ2-3; perhaps TRBD2 as D (5 bases). This sequence was found in a woman aged 18-35 years in good health. The CDR3 nucleotides are TGTGCCATCAGTGAGTCAGGAGGCTCCACAGATACGCAGTATTTT. Protein sequence: CAISESGGSTDTQYF.